Below are 16 T cell receptor beta chains sequenced from a single sample in a study of OX40 agonist ivuxolimab in advanced cancers. Libraries were prepared by immunoSEQ multiplex PCR; TCRdb keeps only in-frame clonotypes and omits some of them. The sample contains about 34,000 clones, 85% to 95% of which appear only once. This sample comprised CD4+ or CD8+ T cells sorted from blood, obtained in a trial of the OX40 agonist ivuxolimab. The receptors stem from an adult with an advanced solid tumor such as melanoma, head and neck, liver or kidney cancer.

The chain uses TRBV27 and TRBJ2-7; 9 bases align to TRBD1. CDR1 and CDR2 (germline): MNHEY, SMNVEV (reference sequence). CDR3 length: 11 amino acids. The CDR3 DNA is TGTGAGGACAGGGGTACTGAAGAGCAGTACTTC. It specifies CEDRGTEEQYF.

This chain connects TRBV27 to TRBJ2-7, with TRBD1 identical over 8 bases. The CDR3 contains 14 residues. V shed 2 bases, J shed 4 bases, and the junction held 4 bases outside the gene matches. Germline V gives CDR1 MNHEY, CDR2 SMNVEV (reference sequence). The CDR3 DNA reads TGTGCCAGCAGTTTAGGACAGGGTATTTACGAGCAGTACTTC. Translation gives CASSLGQGIYEQYF.

This clone was observed a single time. The chain is built from TRBV28 and TRBJ2-7, with 10 bases fitting TRBD1. The CDR3 is 16 residues long. Losses at the gene ends were 5 bases for V and 2 bases for J; bases not matched to a gene: 9. The germline V gene encodes CDR1 MDHEN and CDR2 SYDVKM. The CDR3 sequence is CASSRTGGTGAYEQYF. The CDR3 DNA reads TGTGCCAGCAGTCGGACGGGGGGGACAGGGGCCTACGAGCAGTACTTC.

The rearrangement joins TRBV19 to TRBJ1-3, with D uncertain. V dropped 0 bases and J dropped 0 bases, with 6 bases sitting between them. The CDR3 is made up of 15 amino acids. CDR1 and CDR2 (germline): LNHDA, SQIVND (reference sequence). The CDR3: CASSIDGDSGNTIYF. Here the CDR3 DNA reads TGTGCCAGTAGTATAGATGGAGACTCTGGAAACACCATATATTTT.

The CDR3 coding sequence is TGTGCCAGCAGCTTGGATGGGACTAGCGGGAGCACAGATACGCAGTATTTT. This gives the protein CASSLDGTSGSTDTQYF. This chain links TRBV5-6 with TRBJ2-3, with 12 bases matching TRBD2. After removal of 0 bases from V and 0 bases from J, the junction contained 2 bases not matched to a gene. This CDR3 has 17 amino acids. Per germline, CDR1 SGHDT and CDR2 YYEEEE. Combining the CDR3 with reference TRBV5-6 and TRBJ2-3 gives the whole variable domain DAGVTQSPTHLIKTRGQQVTLRCSPKSGHDTVSWYQQALGQGPQFIFQYYEEEERQRGNFPDRFSGHQFPNYSSELNVNALLLGDSALYLCASSLDGTSGSTDTQYFGPGTRLTVL.

This clone was counted only a few times. This rearrangement joins TRBV30 to TRBJ1-1, with TRBD1 identical over 8 bases. The trim removed 0 bases at V and 0 bases at J, leaving 9 bases unmatched. The CDR3 is 17 residues long. Germline V gives CDR1 GTSNPN, CDR2 SVGIG (reference sequence). In DNA, the CDR3 is TGTGCCTGGAGTGTTACAGGGGGGGCGCAGATGAACACTGAAGCTTTCTTT. It specifies CAWSVTGGAQMNTEAFF. The complete variable domain, with remaining parts taken from reference TRBV30 and TRBJ1-1, reads SQTIHQWPATLVQPVGSPLSLECTVEGTSNPNLYWYRQAAGRGLQLLFYSVGIGQISSEVPQNLSASRPQDRQFILSSKKLLLSDSGFYLCAWSVTGGAQMNTEAFFGQGTRLTVV.

This sequence joins TRBV5-1 and TRBJ2-3; 13 bases match TRBD2. V shed 1 base, J shed 4 bases, and the junction held 3 bases outside the gene matches. Germline V gene sequence: CDR1 SGHRS, CDR2 YFSETQ. This CDR3 is 16 amino acids long. Here the CDR3 DNA reads TGCGCCAGCAGCTTGTCACTAGCGGGAGGGGCAGATACGCAGTATTTT. This encodes CASSLSLAGGADTQYF.

The V gene is TRBV10-3, the J gene TRBJ2-5, with D possibly TRBD2 on 6 matching bases. CDR1 is ENHRY, CDR2 SYGVKD, per germline. V lost 2 bases and J lost 4, with 8 bases in between. The CDR3 totals 13 residues. CDR3 sequence: CAISEGAGETQYF. The CDR3 DNA is TGTGCCATCAGTGAGGGAGCGGGAGAGACCCAGTACTTC.

The genes are TRBV30 and TRBJ1-6; 7 nucleotides line up with TRBD1. V lost 4 bases, J lost 5 bases, and 5 bases stayed unmatched. CDR3 size: 14 residues. The germline V gene encodes CDR1 GTSNPN and CDR2 SVGIG (reference sequence). The CDR3, as DNA: TGTGCCTGGACTAAGACAGGGAATAATTCACCCCTCCACTTT. This encodes CAWTKTGNNSPLHF.

A remark on this clone: Compared with germline, one end of the junction differs, possibly owing to a read error. This CDR3 is also generated by other DNA sequences in the sample. This chain uses TRBV5-4 with TRBJ1-2; 8 bases are shared with TRBD1. Germline V lookup: CDR1 SGHNT, CDR2 YYREEE (reference sequence). The CDR3 contains 14 residues. This CDR3 reads CASSLGQGARGYTF. The CDR3 nucleotides read TGTGCCAGCAGCTTGGGGCAGGGGGCACGAGGCTACACTTTC.

The chain carries TRBV18 and TRBJ2-7; 7 bases align to TRBD1. The length of the CDR3 is 15 residues. Germline CDR1 reads KGHSH; CDR2 reads LQKENI. The V segment lost 6 bases and the J segment 5 bases; nucleotides outside the gene matches: 13. CDR3 nucleotide sequence: TGTGCCAGCTCTCCCAGGGACAGCCGGTCGAACGAGCAGTACTTC. Protein: CASSPRDSRSNEQYF.

The chain carries TRBV15 and TRBJ2-1, with unresolved D. Germline lookup yields CDR1 LNHNV and CDR2 YYDKDF (reference sequence). V dropped 0 bases and J dropped 0 bases, with 15 bases sitting between them. This CDR3 contains 18 residues. The DNA of the CDR3 is TGTGCCACCAGCAGAGAATTGGGCGGTTCTAGCTCCTACAATGAGCAGTTCTTC. Encoded protein: CATSRELGGSSSYNEQFF. The entire variable domain, with the rest obtained from reference TRBV15 and TRBJ2-1, is as follows: DAMVIQNPRYQVTQFGKPVTLSCSQTLNHNVMYWYQQKSSQAPKLLFHYYDKDFNNEADTPDNFQSRRPNTSFCFLDIRSPGLGDTAMYLCATSRELGGSSSYNEQFFGPGTRLTVL.

The chain is built from TRBV6-5 and TRBJ2-7; D is possibly TRBD1 (6 bases). CDR1 and CDR2 (germline): MNHEY, SVGAGI. With 3 bases removed from V and 2 bases from J, the gap between germline ends came to 17 bases. The CDR3 is 16 residues long. CDR3 loop: CASSYRAPGAAYEQYF. The CDR3 nucleotides are TGTGCCAGCAGTTATCGGGCCCCAGGGGCCGCCTACGAGCAGTACTTC.

Of note for this clone: The sample contains more than one DNA sequence encoding this CDR3. V gene TRBV27 combines with J gene TRBJ2-3; weak D call: TRBD2 (5 bases). V lost 6 bases to trimming and J lost 4 bases, with 11 bases between them. In germline, CDR1 is MNHEY, CDR2 SMNVEV (reference sequence). This CDR3 comprises 13 residues. Here the CDR3 DNA reads TGTGCCAGCAGCCCTACTAGATCAGATACGCAGTATTTT. Amino acid sequence: CASSPTRSDTQYF.

The chain uses TRBV30 and TRBJ1-1; D gene unclear. The CDR3 extends over 15 amino acids. Trimming removed 2 bases at V and 0 bases at J, with 13 bases between. Germline values: CDR1 GTSNPN, CDR2 SVGIG (reference sequence). CDR3 DNA sequence: TGTGCCTGGAGTCATGGAGGCGCCATGAACACTGAAGCTTTCTTT. Residues: CAWSHGGAMNTEAFF.

The chain combines TRBV4-2 with TRBJ1-1; 8 nucleotides line up with TRBD1. The CDR3 totals 16 residues. The J segment lost 4 bases and the V segment lost 0 bases, leaving 7 bases of the junction unmatched. Germline V lookup: CDR1 LGHNA, CDR2 YNFKEQ. The CDR3 is CASSQDYLDRGTEAFF. In DNA form, the CDR3 reads TGTGCCAGCAGCCAAGATTACCTAGACAGGGGCACTGAAGCTTTCTTT.